A few counts support the clone carrying this T cell receptor (beta chain). No antigen is known for it. The data stem from a study of beta chain features in type 1 diabetes. Every isolated RNA sample was fully reverse transcribed, so sequencing captured expressed TCRB transcripts. Sequencing used immunoSEQ multiplex PCR; TCRdb keeps in-frame clones, though not all of them. The profile covers some 350,000 clones, with 13% appearing a single time and roughly 0.015% taken by the ten largest. Study findings and constraints: TCRB CDR3 length was moderately but significantly reduced in all four CD4+ subsets of Type 1 diabetes patients. HLA influence on TCRB rearrangement stayed unresolved here.

Sequencing was done on a sample of naive CD4+ T cells from blood. The TCR sequence derives from a woman aged 18-35 years with type 1 diabetes.

The CDR3: CATSRDQTGVKAEKLFF. The CDR3 DNA is TGTGCCACCAGCAGAGACCAAACAGGGGTGAAGGCTGAAAAACTGTTTTTT. The chain joins TRBV15 to TRBJ1-4; the match to TRBD1 covers 7 bases. The ends lost 0 bases at V and 7 bases at J; junction bases unmatched: 11. CDR3 length equals 17 residues. Germline-derived CDR1 and CDR2 are LNHNV and YYDKDF (reference sequence). Combining the CDR3 with reference TRBV15 and TRBJ1-4 gives the whole variable domain DAMVIQNPRYQVTQFGKPVTLSCSQTLNHNVMYWYQQKSSQAPKLLFHYYDKDFNNEADTPDNFQSRRPNTSFCFLDIRSPGLGDTAMYLCATSRDQTGVKAEKLFFGSGTQLSVL.